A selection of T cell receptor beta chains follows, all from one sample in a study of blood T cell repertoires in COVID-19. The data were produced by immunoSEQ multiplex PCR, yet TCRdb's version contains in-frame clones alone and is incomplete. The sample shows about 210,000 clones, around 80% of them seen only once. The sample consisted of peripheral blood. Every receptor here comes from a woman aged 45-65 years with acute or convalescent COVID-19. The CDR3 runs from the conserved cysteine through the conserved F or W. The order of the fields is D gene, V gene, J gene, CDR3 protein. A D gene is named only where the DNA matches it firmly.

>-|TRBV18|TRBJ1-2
CASSLAVEANYGYTF
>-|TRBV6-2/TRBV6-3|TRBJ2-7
CASSDRVYEQYF
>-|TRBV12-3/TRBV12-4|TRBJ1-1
CASSLGTNTEAFF
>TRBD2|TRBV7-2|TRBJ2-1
CASTPGREYNEQFF
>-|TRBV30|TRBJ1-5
CAWSAGRSNQPQHF
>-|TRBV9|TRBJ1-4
CASSAGREGEKLFF
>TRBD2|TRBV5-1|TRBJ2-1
CASSFFSGRAYNEQFF
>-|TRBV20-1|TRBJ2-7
CSASEATEQYF
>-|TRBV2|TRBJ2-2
CASTRTGNTGELFF
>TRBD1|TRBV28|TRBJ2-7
CASRPPGQGAWEQYF
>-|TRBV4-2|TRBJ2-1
CASSPVLAGAGNNEQFF